Each of the 6 T cell receptor beta chains below was sequenced from the same sample in a study of blood T cell repertoires in COVID-19. The table came from immunoSEQ multiplex PCR; TCRdb's copy has only in-frame clones and leaves some out. This repertoire shows approximately 51,000 clones, about 86% found once; its top ten account for 5% to 6%. Sequenced material: peripheral blood. All receptors come from a man in his forties or fifties with active COVID-19.

The rearrangement links TRBV7-2 to TRBJ2-2; 7 nucleotides line up with TRBD1. CDR1 and CDR2 (germline): SGHTA, FQGNSA. The CDR3 spans 16 residues. V was clipped by 1 base and J by 4 bases; unmatched bases: 6. CDR3 sequence reads: CASSLGVTGITGELFF. For the CDR3, the DNA is TGTGCCAGCAGCTTAGGAGTGACAGGGATCACCGGGGAGCTGTTTTTT. Drawing the rest from reference TRBV7-2 and TRBJ2-2, the complete variable domain is GAGVSQSPSNKVTEKGKDVELRCDPISGHTALYWYRQSLGQGLEFLIYFQGNSAPDKSGLPSDRFSAERTGGSVSTLTIQRTQQEDSAVYLCASSLGVTGITGELFFGEGSRLTVL.

V usage is TRBV4-2 and J usage is TRBJ2-7; 7 positions match TRBD2. The CDR3 runs 16 residues. The V gene's germline CDR1 is LGHNA and CDR2 YNFKEQ. J lost 2 bases, V lost 1 base, and 8 bases had no gene match. CDR3 DNA sequence: TGTGCCAGCAGCCAAGGGGCAGGAAGCGGGGCCTACGAGCAGTACTTC. It specifies CASSQGAGSGAYEQYF.

This chain connects TRBV5-1 to TRBJ2-2; no reliable D call. There are 15 residues in the CDR3. V was cut by 0 bases and J by 4 bases, with 10 bases left in between. CDR1 SGHRS and CDR2 YFSETQ come from the germline V gene. This CDR3 is CASSLVQISTGELFF. CDR3 DNA sequence: TGCGCCAGCAGCTTGGTTCAGATTTCCACCGGGGAGCTGTTTTTT.

This chain uses TRBV29-1 with TRBJ1-1; 7 bases fit TRBD1. CDR3 length equals 13 residues. Germline V gene sequence: CDR1 SQVTM, CDR2 ANQGSEA. V gave up 0 bases and J gave up 7 bases; unmatched junction bases: 5. This CDR3 is CSVEEPGQLEAFF. CDR3 nucleotide sequence: TGCAGCGTTGAAGAGCCGGGACAGCTTGAAGCTTTCTTT.

This chain joins TRBV6-4 and TRBJ2-1; 11 positions match TRBD2. The CDR3 consists of 16 residues. The V gene's germline CDR1 is MRHNA and CDR2 SNTAGT. The V gene end was trimmed by 0 bases and the J gene end by 4 bases; junction bases not matched to a gene: 2. CDR3 sequence reads: CASSDSGLADYNEQFF. CDR3 DNA: TGTGCCAGCAGTGACTCGGGACTAGCGGATTACAATGAGCAGTTCTTC.

V gene TRBV7-3 combines with J gene TRBJ1-6; D gene unclear. This CDR3 is 14 amino acids long. The germline V and J ends were trimmed by 0 bases and 6 bases, with 6 bases remaining between them. CDR1 is SGHTA, CDR2 FQGTGA, per germline. CDR3 sequence reads: CASSLTGLNSPLHF. The CDR3 DNA sequence: TGTGCCAGCAGCTTAACCGGTCTTAATTCACCCCTCCACTTT.